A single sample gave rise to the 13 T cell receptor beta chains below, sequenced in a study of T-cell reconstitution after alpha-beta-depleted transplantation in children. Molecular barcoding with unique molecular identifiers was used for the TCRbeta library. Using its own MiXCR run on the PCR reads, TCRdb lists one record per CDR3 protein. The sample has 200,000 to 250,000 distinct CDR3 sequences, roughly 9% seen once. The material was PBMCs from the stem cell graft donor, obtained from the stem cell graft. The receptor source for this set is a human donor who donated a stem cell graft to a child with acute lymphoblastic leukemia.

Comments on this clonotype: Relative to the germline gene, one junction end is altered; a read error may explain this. In DNA, the CDR3 is TGCTGTGCTAGAGCGAAGCCCGGGACAACTAACTATGGCTACACCTTC. Amino acid sequence: CCARAKPGTTNYGYTF. The rearrangement uses TRBV20-1 and TRBJ1-2; a possible D gene is TRBD1 (6 bases). This CDR3 has 16 amino acids. The germline CDR1 and CDR2 sequences are DFQATT and SNEGSKA (reference sequence).

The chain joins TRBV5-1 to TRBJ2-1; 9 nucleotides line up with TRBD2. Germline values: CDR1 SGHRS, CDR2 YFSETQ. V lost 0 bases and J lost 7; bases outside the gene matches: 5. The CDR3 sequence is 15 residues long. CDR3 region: CASSLDGGGGNEQFF. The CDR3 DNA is TGCGCCAGCAGCTTGGATGGCGGGGGGGGGAATGAGCAGTTCTTC.

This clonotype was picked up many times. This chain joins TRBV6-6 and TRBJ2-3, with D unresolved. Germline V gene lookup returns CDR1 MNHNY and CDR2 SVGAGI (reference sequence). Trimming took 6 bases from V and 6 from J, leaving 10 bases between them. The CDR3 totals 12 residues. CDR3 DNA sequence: TGTGCCAGCAGCCAACCGCCTGATACGCAGTATTTT. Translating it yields CASSQPPDTQYF.

CDR3 residues: CASSQDGIAGVEIDTQYF. In DNA, the CDR3 is TGTGCCAGCAGCCAAGACGGGATAGCGGGGGTAGAAATAGATACGCAGTATTTT. The chain combines TRBV3-1 with TRBJ2-3, with 9 bases aligning to TRBD2. The CDR3 is 18 amino acids. Losses at the gene ends were 0 bases for V and 5 bases for J; bases not matched to a gene: 12. CDR1 is LGHDT and CDR2 is YNNKEL in the germline V gene (reference sequence).

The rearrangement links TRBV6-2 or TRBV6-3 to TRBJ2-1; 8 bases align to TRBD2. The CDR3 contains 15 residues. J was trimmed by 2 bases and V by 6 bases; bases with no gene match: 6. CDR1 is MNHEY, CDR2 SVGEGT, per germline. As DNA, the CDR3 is TGTGCCAGCAGACAAACGGGACTAGCCTACAATGAGCAGTTCTTC. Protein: CASRQTGLAYNEQFF.

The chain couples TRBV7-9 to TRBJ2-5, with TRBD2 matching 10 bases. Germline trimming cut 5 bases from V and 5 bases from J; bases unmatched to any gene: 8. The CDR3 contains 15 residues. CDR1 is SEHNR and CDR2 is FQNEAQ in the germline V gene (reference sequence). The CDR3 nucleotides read TGTGCCAGCAGCGTGGTAGCGGGGGGCAAGGAGACCCAGTACTTC. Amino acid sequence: CASSVVAGGKETQYF. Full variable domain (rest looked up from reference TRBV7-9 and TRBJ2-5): DTGVSQNPRHKITKRGQNVTFRCDPISEHNRLYWYRQTLGQGPEFLTYFQNEAQLEKSRLLSDRFSAERPKGSFSTLEIQRTEQGDSAMYLCASSVVAGGKETQYFGPGTRLLVL.

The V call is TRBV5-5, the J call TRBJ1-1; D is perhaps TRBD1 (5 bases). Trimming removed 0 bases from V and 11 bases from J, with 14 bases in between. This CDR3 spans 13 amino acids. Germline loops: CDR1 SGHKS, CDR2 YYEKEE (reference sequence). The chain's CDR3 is CASSLGVRGRAFF. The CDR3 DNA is TGTGCCAGCAGCTTGGGCGTGAGGGGTCGGGCTTTCTTT.

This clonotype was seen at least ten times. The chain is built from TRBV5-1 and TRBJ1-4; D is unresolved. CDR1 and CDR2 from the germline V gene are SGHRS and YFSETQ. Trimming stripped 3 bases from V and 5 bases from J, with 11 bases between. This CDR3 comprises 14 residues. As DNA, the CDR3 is TGCGCCAGCAGCTCCAGGCATTTCAATGAAAAACTGTTTTTT. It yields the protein CASSSRHFNEKLFF. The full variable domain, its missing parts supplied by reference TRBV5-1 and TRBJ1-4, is KAGVTQTPRYLIKTRGQQVTLSCSPISGHRSVSWYQQTPGQGLQFLFEYFSETQRNKGNFPGRFSGRQFSNSRSEMNVSTLELGDSALYLCASSSRHFNEKLFFGSGTQLSVL.

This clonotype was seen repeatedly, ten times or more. In DNA, the CDR3 is TGCAGTGCTAGTCAGGGGATAGCCAAAAACATTCAGTACTTC. This codes for CSASQGIAKNIQYF. The chain employs TRBV20-1 and TRBJ2-4; a possible D gene is TRBD1 (6 bases). Looked up from germline, CDR1 is DFQATT and CDR2 is SNEGSKA (reference sequence). V shed 3 bases and J shed 0 bases, with 9 bases lying between them. The CDR3 loop spans 14 amino acids.

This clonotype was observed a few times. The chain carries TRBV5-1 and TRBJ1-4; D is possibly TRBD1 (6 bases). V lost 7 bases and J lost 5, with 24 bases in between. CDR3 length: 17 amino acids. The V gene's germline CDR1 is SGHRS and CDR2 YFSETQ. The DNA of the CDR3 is TGCGCCAGCCGGCCCAGGCCGGATCCAGGGGTGAATGAAAAACTGTTTTTT. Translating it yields CASRPRPDPGVNEKLFF.

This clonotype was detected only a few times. The DNA of the CDR3 is TGCAGTGCTGGGTACCCCTCTGGGCGGGGTATGCTCGAGCAGTACTTC. Its translation: CSAGYPSGRGMLEQYF. This rearrangement joins TRBV20-1 to TRBJ2-7; a possible D gene is TRBD2 (6 bases). Trimming took off 5 bases at V and 6 bases at J, with 26 bases between the two ends. From germline, CDR1 is DFQATT and CDR2 SNEGSKA (reference sequence). This CDR3 has 16 amino acids.

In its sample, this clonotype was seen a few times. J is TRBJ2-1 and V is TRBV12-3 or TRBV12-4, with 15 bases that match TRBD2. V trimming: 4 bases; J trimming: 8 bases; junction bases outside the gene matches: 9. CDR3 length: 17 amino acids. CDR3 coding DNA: TGTGCCAGCAGTTCCAGATGGACTAGCGGGGGGGCCTATGAGCAGTTCTTC. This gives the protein CASSSRWTSGGAYEQFF.

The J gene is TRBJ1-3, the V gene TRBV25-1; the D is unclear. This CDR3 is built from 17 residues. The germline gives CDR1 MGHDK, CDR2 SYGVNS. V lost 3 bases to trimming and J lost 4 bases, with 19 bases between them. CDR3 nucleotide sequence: TGTGCCAGCAGTGAGGGCGCCCTGTCGAATGCGGGAAACACCATATATTTT. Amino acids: CASSEGALSNAGNTIYF.